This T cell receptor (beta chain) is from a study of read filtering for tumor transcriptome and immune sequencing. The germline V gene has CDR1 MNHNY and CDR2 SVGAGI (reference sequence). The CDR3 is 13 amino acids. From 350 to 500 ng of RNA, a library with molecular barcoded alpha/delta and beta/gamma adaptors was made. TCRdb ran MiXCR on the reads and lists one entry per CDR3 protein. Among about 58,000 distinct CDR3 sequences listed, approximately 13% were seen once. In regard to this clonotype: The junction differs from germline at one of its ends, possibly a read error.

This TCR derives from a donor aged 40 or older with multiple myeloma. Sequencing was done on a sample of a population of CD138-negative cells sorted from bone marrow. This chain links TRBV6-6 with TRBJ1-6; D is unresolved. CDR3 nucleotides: TGTGCCAGCGGTTATCTCGGTCCTGGTACCCTCCACTTT. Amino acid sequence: CASGYLGPGTLHF.